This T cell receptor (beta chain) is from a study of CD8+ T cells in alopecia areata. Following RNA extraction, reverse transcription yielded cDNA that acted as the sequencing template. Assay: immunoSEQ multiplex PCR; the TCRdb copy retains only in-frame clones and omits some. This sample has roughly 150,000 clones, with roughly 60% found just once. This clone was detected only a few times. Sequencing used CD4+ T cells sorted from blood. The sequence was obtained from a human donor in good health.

CDR3 amino acids: CASSANLVPYGYTF. The CDR3 DNA reads as TGTGCCAGCAGCGCCAATCTCGTACCGTACGGCTACACCTTC. The chain links TRBV9 to TRBJ1-2, with D uncertain. Germline CDR1 reads SGDLS; CDR2 reads YYNGEE. The CDR3 is 14 amino acids. Trimming left V 3 bases short and J 8 bases short, with 17 bases between. The whole variable domain, remainder taken from reference TRBV9 and TRBJ1-2, is DSGVTQTPKHLITATGQRVTLRCSPRSGDLSVYWYQQSLDQGLQFLIQYYNGEERAKGNILERFSAQQFPDLHSELNLSSLELGDSALYFCASSANLVPYGYTFGSGTRLTVV.